The present entry profiles one TCR beta chain with its context. Its specificity is unknown. Libraries were prepared by immunoSEQ multiplex PCR; TCRdb keeps only in-frame clonotypes and omits some of them. The data contain roughly 150,000 clones, roughly 84% of them seen just once; the ten biggest clones take up roughly 10%. This entry comes from a study of cytomegalovirus exposure and HLA in healthy donors. Study results and limitations: There were a few CMV-associated chains whose specificity for CMV antigens was confirmed in vitro.

The germline V and J ends were trimmed by 6 bases and 6 bases, with 9 bases remaining between them. Germline V gives CDR1 WSHSY, CDR2 SAAADI. The length of the CDR3 is 12 residues. The genes are TRBV10-2 and TRBJ1-5; unclear D gene. Sequencing input: PBMCs. The clonotype originates from a man aged 30 to 39 in good health and CMV-seropositive. The CDR3 spells CASRIGGQPQHF. The CDR3 DNA reads as TGCGCCAGCAGAATCGGAGGTCAGCCCCAGCATTTT.